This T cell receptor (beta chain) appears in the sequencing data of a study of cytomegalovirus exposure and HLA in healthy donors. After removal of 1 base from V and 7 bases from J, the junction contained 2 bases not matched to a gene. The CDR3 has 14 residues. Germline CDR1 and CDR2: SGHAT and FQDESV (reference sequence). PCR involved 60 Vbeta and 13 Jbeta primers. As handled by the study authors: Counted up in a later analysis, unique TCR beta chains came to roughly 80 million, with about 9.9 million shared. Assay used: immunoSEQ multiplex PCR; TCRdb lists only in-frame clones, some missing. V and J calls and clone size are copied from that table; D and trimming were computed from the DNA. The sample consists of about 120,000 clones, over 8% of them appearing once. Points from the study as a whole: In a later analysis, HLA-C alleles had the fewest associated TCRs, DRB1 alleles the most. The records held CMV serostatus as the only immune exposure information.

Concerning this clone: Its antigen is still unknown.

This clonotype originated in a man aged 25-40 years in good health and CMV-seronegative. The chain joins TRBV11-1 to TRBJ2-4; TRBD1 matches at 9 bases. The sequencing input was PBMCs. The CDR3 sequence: CASSLDGTGNIQYF. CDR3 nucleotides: TGTGCCAGCAGCTTAGATGGGACAGGGAACATTCAGTACTTC.